A single sample is the source of the 6 T cell receptor beta chains below, sequenced in a study of control samples from healthy donors and cancer patients. TCRdb's copy holds only in-frame clones and misses some; the assay was immunoSEQ multiplex PCR. The sample has almost 95,000 clones; around nine tenths are singletons. Sequencing input: blood. These receptors were taken from a woman aged 18-29 years in good health.

This clone was observed a single time. The chain joins TRBV12-5 to TRBJ1-2; maybe TRBD1 (5 bases). Germline V gene lookup returns CDR1 LGHNT and CDR2 FRNRAP. The CDR3 has 13 residues. V was shortened by 5 bases and J by 5 bases, with 12 bases between the two germline ends. The DNA for the CDR3 is TGTGCTAGTGGTACCCAGACAGATTATGGCTACACCTTC. It specifies CASGTQTDYGYTF.

The chain carries TRBV5-1 and TRBJ1-1, with 8 positions matching TRBD1. V shed 4 bases and J 2 bases; nucleotides not matched to a gene: 10. CDR3 length: 16 residues. Germline-derived CDR1 and CDR2 are SGHRS and YFSETQ. The CDR3 region is CASSPREGQGNTEAFF. CDR3 DNA: TGCGCCAGCAGCCCGAGAGAAGGACAGGGCAACACTGAAGCTTTCTTT.

The chain joins TRBV27 to TRBJ1-5, with TRBD1 as a possible D gene (6 bases). Germline assignment: CDR1 MNHEY and CDR2 SMNVEV (reference sequence). With 5 bases removed from V and 0 bases from J, the gap between germline ends came to 11 bases. The CDR3 consists of 15 residues. CDR3 nucleotide sequence: TGTGCCAGCAGTCTCCAGGGGTTTAGCAATCAGCCCCAGCATTTT. Its translation: CASSLQGFSNQPQHF.

CDR3 amino acids: CASSPWTPVAKNIQYF. The CDR3 nucleotides read TGTGCCAGTAGTCCCTGGACGCCCGTAGCCAAAAACATTCAGTACTTC. The chain employs TRBV19 and TRBJ2-4; no definite D call. CDR1 LNHDA and CDR2 SQIVND come from the germline V gene (reference sequence). The CDR3 has 16 amino acids. The V and J ends lost 5 bases and 0 bases respectively, with 14 bases between them.

The V gene is TRBV6-5, the J gene TRBJ1-6; D is perhaps TRBD1 (5 bases). V gave up 2 bases and J gave up 6 bases, with 5 bases separating them. The CDR3 is 13 residues long. Germline V lookup: CDR1 MNHEY, CDR2 SVGAGI. CDR3 sequence reads: CASSYDSNSPLHF. The CDR3 DNA is TGTGCCAGCAGTTACGACAGTAATTCACCCCTCCACTTT.

The genes are TRBV13 and TRBJ2-7; 9 nucleotides line up with TRBD1. The CDR3 spans 14 residues. With 6 bases clipped from V and 4 bases from J, the junction kept 7 bases outside the gene matches. Per the germline V gene, CDR1 is PRHDT and CDR2 is FYEKMQ (reference sequence). This chain's CDR3 is CASRKQGARYEQYF. The CDR3 DNA reads TGTGCCAGCAGGAAACAGGGGGCGCGTTACGAGCAGTACTTC.